Listed below are T cell receptor beta chains from one sample, sequenced in a study of metastatic and nonmetastatic thyroid tumors. TCRdb re-called clones from the PCR reads using MiXCR. The repertoire includes tens of thousands of clones, 14% to 15% of them detected once, and around 3.3% sits in the top ten. The specimen was blood. The receptors here all came from a female donor with papillary thyroid cancer or a benign thyroid nodule (not recorded which). Some clones in this sample may be carry-over from other donors' samples. CDR3s include the opening cysteine and the closing phenylalanine or tryptophan. Each record gives: V gene, clone size, J gene, D gene, CDR3 protein, CDR3 DNA. The D gene is left open where the match is weak. Not every row has a clone size; where given, it reads once, few, many or a size class.

TRBV29-1	many	TRBJ2-7	.	CSVGKRYEQYF	TGCAGCGTTGGAAAGAGGTACGAGCAGTACTTC
TRBV6-1	many	TRBJ1-5	TRBD1	CASSSQGVNQPQHF	TGTGCCAGCAGCTCACAGGGGGTAAATCAGCCCCAGCATTTT
TRBV2	many	TRBJ2-5	TRBD2	CASRVGLAEKYF	TGTGCCAGCAGGGTAGGACTAGCGGAAAAGTACTTC
TRBV6-1	medium-sized	TRBJ1-6	.	CASRENNSPLHF	TGTGCCAGCAGGGAGAATAATTCACCCCTCCACTTT
TRBV20-1	many	TRBJ1-1	.	CSAERGGTEAFF	TGCAGTGCGGAAAGGGGGGGCACTGAAGCTTTCTTT
TRBV5-1	.	TRBJ1-2	.	CASSPLPSDTMPYGYTF	TGCGCCAGCAGCCCCCTCCCCTCCGACACTATGCCCTATGGCTACACCTTC
TRBV4-1	many	TRBJ2-2	.	CASRDIGQKGPNTRELFF	TGCGCCAGCAGAGATATAGGGCAGAAAGGCCCGAACACCAGGGAGCTGTTTTTT
TRBV7-8	.	TRBJ2-1	TRBD2	CASSGLAGNEQFF	TGTGCCAGCAGCGGACTAGCGGGCAATGAGCAGTTCTTC
TRBV25-1	few	TRBJ1-6	TRBD1	CASSAPPGQDDSPLHF	TGTGCAAGCAGTGCCCCGCCCGGACAGGATGATTCACCACTCCACTTT
TRBV11-2	.	TRBJ2-3	TRBD1	CASTRVGTVTNTQYF	TGTGCCAGCACCAGGGTGGGGACAGTGACAAATACGCAGTATTTT
TRBV6-1	.	TRBJ2-1	TRBD2	CASWASGGSLNEEFF	TGTGCCAGCTGGGCTAGCGGGGGGTCTCTGAATGAGGAGTTCTTC
TRBV5-8	many	TRBJ2-7	.	CASSFSRGQLYEQYF	TGTGCCAGCAGCTTCTCTCGCGGACAGCTCTACGAGCAGTACTTC
TRBV15	many	TRBJ1-5	.	CATSSATGTAIGKQPQHF	TGTGCCACCAGCAGTGCCACCGGGACCGCCATCGGTAAGCAGCCCCAGCATTTT
TRBV4-2	.	TRBJ2-5	TRBD2	CASSQELAGGPKLETQYF	TGTGCCAGCAGCCAAGAACTAGCGGGAGGGCCTAAGCTGGAGACCCAGTACTTC
TRBV7-2	.	TRBJ1-1	.	CASSPGGTRDTEAFF	TGTGCCAGCAGTCCTGGGGGGACACGGGACACTGAAGCTTTCTTT
TRBV11-2	.	TRBJ1-2	TRBD1	CASSSSGQGAFGYGYTF	TGTGCCAGCAGCTCCTCGGGACAGGGGGCGTTTGGCTATGGCTACACCTTC
TRBV28	many	TRBJ2-2	.	CASSLWSGPGELFF	TGTGCCAGCAGTTTATGGTCAGGGCCCGGGGAGCTGTTTTTT
TRBV6-1	many	TRBJ1-5	.	CASSQQVDSNQPQHF	TGTGCCAGCAGTCAACAGGTGGATAGCAATCAGCCCCAGCATTTT
TRBV11-3	.	TRBJ2-7	.	CASSLVQGYFYEQYF	TGTGCCAGCAGCTTAGTACAGGGTTATTTCTACGAGCAGTACTTC
TRBV19	many	TRBJ1-4	.	CASSTSGIATNEKLFF	TGTGCCAGTAGTACCTCAGGAATTGCAACTAATGAAAAACTGTTTTTT
TRBV6-5	many	TRBJ2-3	.	CASSYSGGGAGTDTQYF	TGTGCCAGCAGTTACTCGGGGGGCGGGGCTGGGACAGATACGCAGTATTTT
TRBV20-1	many	TRBJ2-3	.	CSARGSTDTQYF	TGCAGTGCTAGAGGTTCCACAGATACGCAGTATTTT
TRBV6-2/TRBV6-3	many	TRBJ1-6	.	CASSYSGDAQTGGINSPLHF	TGTGCCAGCAGTTACTCTGGGGACGCACAAACCGGTGGTATCAATTCACCCCTCCACTTT
TRBV20-1	many	TRBJ1-6	.	CSARDPVSPLHF	TGCAGTGCTAGAGACCCGGTTTCACCCCTCCACTTT
TRBV5-1	many	TRBJ1-1	.	CASSSGSTANTEAFF	TGCGCCAGCAGCTCAGGTTCGACGGCGAACACTGAAGCTTTCTTT
TRBV9	.	TRBJ1-6	.	CASSVTDDYNSPLHF	TGTGCCAGCAGCGTGACAGATGATTATAACTCACCCCTCCACTTT
TRBV6-1	few	TRBJ2-7	.	CASRRPGVFNEQYF	TGTGCCAGCAGGAGGCCCGGGGTTTTCAACGAGCAGTACTTC
TRBV20-1	many	TRBJ2-1	TRBD2	CSARAGSGGGYNEQFF	TGCAGTGCTAGGGCGGGTAGCGGGGGGGGATACAATGAGCAGTTCTTC
TRBV12-3/TRBV12-4	.	TRBJ2-2	.	CASSLVVLLRYTGELFF	TGTGCCAGCAGTTTAGTCGTATTACTTAGATACACCGGGGAGCTGTTTTTT
TRBV20-1	many	TRBJ2-2	TRBD1	CSARGHRGRKTGELFF	TGCAGTGCTAGAGGGCACAGGGGGCGAAAAACCGGGGAGCTGTTTTTT
TRBV7-8	.	TRBJ2-5	TRBD2	CASSPMAWSGGSETQYF	TGTGCCAGCAGCCCCATGGCGTGGAGCGGGGGGTCTGAGACCCAGTACTTC
TRBV19	many	TRBJ2-1	.	CASSAVGGTYNEQFF	TGTGCCAGTAGCGCGGTAGGGGGGACCTACAATGAGCAGTTCTTC
TRBV11-2	once	TRBJ2-7	TRBD1	CASSLVSWTGTYDQYF	TGTGCCAGCAGCTTAGTTTCCTGGACAGGGACCTACGATCAGTACTTC
TRBV27	many	TRBJ1-5	.	CASSSSPGGNQPQHF	TGTGCCAGCAGCTCCTCGCCAGGCGGCAATCAGCCCCAGCATTTT
TRBV27	few	TRBJ2-7	TRBD2	CASSLSSGGGSEQYF	TGTGCCAGCAGTTTAAGCAGCGGGGGGGGGTCCGAGCAGTACTTC
TRBV5-1	many	TRBJ2-2	.	CASSLRQNTGELFF	TGCGCCAGCAGCTTACGACAGAACACCGGGGAGCTGTTTTTT
TRBV18	.	TRBJ2-2	TRBD1	CASSPPIGQALSGELFF	TGTGCCAGCTCACCACCAATAGGACAGGCCCTTTCCGGGGAGCTGTTTTTT
TRBV3-1	many	TRBJ1-1	.	CASSQDRGGEAFF	TGTGCCAGCAGCCAAGATCGGGGGGGTGAAGCTTTCTTT
TRBV20-1	.	TRBJ1-6	.	CSARGPTVLISPLHF	TGCAGTGCTAGAGGCCCGACAGTCTTGATTTCACCCCTCCACTTT
TRBV20-1	.	TRBJ1-6	.	CSATELGTGGDSPLHF	TGCAGTGCGACCGAACTAGGGACCGGAGGTGATTCACCCCTCCACTTT